The clone carrying this T cell receptor beta chain was observed a handful of times. This sample includes further DNA sequences coding for the same CDR3. This specimen comes from a study of beta chain features in type 1 diabetes. This CDR3 contains 13 residues. V was pared by 1 base and J by 7 bases, with 9 bases between. The germline V gene has CDR1 SGHRS and CDR2 YFSETQ. The sequenced template was cDNA made from the entire isolated RNA. The protocol was immunoSEQ multiplex PCR, while the TCRdb copy is restricted to in-frame clones and leaves out a portion. In the table there are 850,000 to 900,000 clones, 17% of which are singletons.

The rearrangement joins TRBV5-1 to TRBJ2-1; the D gene is possibly TRBD1 (5 bases). The sequence was collected from a woman under 30 in good health. Sequenced material: naive CD4+ T cells from blood. The CDR3 sequence: CASSLQGWNEQFF. The CDR3 bases are TGCGCCAGCAGCTTGCAGGGTTGGAATGAGCAGTTCTTC. The full variable domain, in which reference TRBV5-1 and TRBJ2-1 provide the parts outside the CDR3, is KAGVTQTPRYLIKTRGQQVTLSCSPISGHRSVSWYQQTPGQGLQFLFEYFSETQRNKGNFPGRFSGRQFSNSRSEMNVSTLELGDSALYLCASSLQGWNEQFFGPGTRLTVL.